This T cell receptor beta chain is from a study of blood T cell repertoires in COVID-19 (dated by TCRdb to the early 2020s). A note on the overall study: The collaborator samples originated in the United States, Italy and Spain and spanned the acute and convalescent phases of COVID-19. The prospective study material was composed of cDNA or gDNA derived from T cells, B-cell-depleted T cells, or PBMCs. Deeply sampled blood TCRbeta repertoires from subjects exposed to, actively infected with, or recovered from COVID-19 were included in the dataset. A freely available public database, intended as a resource for researchers studying the immune response to SARS-CoV-2, is where the repertoires were released. The samples were drawn from the first 160 participants of the ongoing ImmuneRACE study and from about 1,200 subjects provided by 6 global collaborators. A de-identified subject ID, COVID-19 status, age in years and sex were almost always included in the sample metadata. Where HLA class I and class II types were available, the types were taken from metadata supplied by the sample provider, not from assay-based typing.

For CDR1 and CDR2, the germline V gene lists ENHRY and SYGVKD. The CDR3 runs 16 amino acids, cysteine and phenylalanine included. Only CDR3 DNA is held: 48 bases, read in frame from base 1. At the junction V is shortened by 6 bases and J by 0 bases; bases outside the gene matches: 5. The investigation overall reported the following: The quantity of clinical and demographic metadata differed by source and by participant and was supplied without curation.

Collaborating institutions collected whole blood in K2EDTA tubes following their own protocols. For TCRbeta analysis, collaborator samples were shipped as frozen whole blood, as isolated PBMCs, or as DNA extracted from either sample type. A note on this clone: Its antigen remains undetermined. Base qualities are not provided; no much larger clone lies one nucleotide away.

The immunoSEQ Assay, a bias-controlled multiplex PCR, was used to amplify TCRbeta CDR3 regions from genomic DNA. The published analysis was carried out like this. The number of nucleated cells in each sample was estimated from the amplification of reference gene primers within the assay. To quantify the absolute abundance of each unique TCRbeta CDR3 rearrangement, sequence reads were collapsed and filtered. For each sample, productive Simpson clonality was calculated as the square root of Simpson's diversity index across productive rearrangements. TCRdb re-hosts the immuneACCESS table, in-frame sequences only. Its copies lack some clones; in the studies checked, an unresolved V gene accounts for under half of them, and the cause for the rest is not known. V and J calls and clone size follow that table, whereas D and trimming were derived from the DNA. This sample gives 150,000 or so clones in total; 91% of them show up just once. The ten largest make up over 0.45% of the sample.

In this chain, TRBV10-3 is recombined with TRBJ2-2; 9 bases in between match TRBD1. The sequenced material came from peripheral blood. The source is a man aged 45-60 years with acute or convalescent COVID-19. The sequenced DNA: TGTGCCATCAGCTCACAGGGGGCGGCGAACACCGGGGAGCTGTTTTTT. Translated, it gives CAISSQGAANTGELFF.